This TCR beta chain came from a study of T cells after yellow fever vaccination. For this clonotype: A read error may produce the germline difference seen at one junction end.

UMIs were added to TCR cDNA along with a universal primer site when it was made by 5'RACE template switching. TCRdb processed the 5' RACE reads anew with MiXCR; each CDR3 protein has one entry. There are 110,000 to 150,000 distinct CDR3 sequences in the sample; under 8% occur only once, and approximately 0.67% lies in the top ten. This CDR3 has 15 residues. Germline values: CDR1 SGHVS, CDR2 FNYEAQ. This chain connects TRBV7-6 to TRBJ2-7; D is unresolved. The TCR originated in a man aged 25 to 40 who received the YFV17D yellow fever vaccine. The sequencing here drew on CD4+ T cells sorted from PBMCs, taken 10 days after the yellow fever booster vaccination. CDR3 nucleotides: TGTGCCAACAGCTTAGGCGGCTATCCCTCCTACGAGCAGTACTTC. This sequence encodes CANSLGGYPSYEQYF.